These 8 T cell receptor beta chains originate from one sample sequenced in a study of control samples from healthy donors and cancer patients. Profiled with immunoSEQ multiplex PCR; TCRdb holds only in-frame clones, not every one. The sample yields about 170,000 clones, 90% to 95% seen once. The sequenced material came from blood. The receptors were sampled from a woman under 30 in good health.

This chain links TRBV15 with TRBJ2-2, with 7 nucleotides matching TRBD1. This CDR3 has 16 residues. Germline loops: CDR1 LNHNV, CDR2 YYDKDF (reference sequence). Germline trimming cut 0 bases from V and 0 bases from J; bases unmatched to any gene: 1. The CDR3 reads CATSREDRSNTGELFF. The DNA for the CDR3 is TGTGCCACCAGCAGAGAGGACAGGTCGAACACCGGGGAGCTGTTTTTT. The variable domain in full, with the rest retrieved from reference TRBV15 and TRBJ2-2, is DAMVIQNPRYQVTQFGKPVTLSCSQTLNHNVMYWYQQKSSQAPKLLFHYYDKDFNNEADTPDNFQSRRPNTSFCFLDIRSPGLGDTAMYLCATSREDRSNTGELFFGEGSRLTVL.

The chain is built from TRBV6-4 and TRBJ2-1; D is perhaps TRBD1 or TRBD2 (5 bases each). The V and J ends lost 0 bases and 0 bases respectively, with 12 bases between them. This CDR3 has 17 residues. CDR1 is MRHNA and CDR2 is SNTAGT in the germline V gene. The CDR3 here is CASSDSDAGSSYNEQFF. The CDR3 DNA is TGTGCCAGCAGTGACTCGGATGCAGGGAGCTCCTACAATGAGCAGTTCTTC.

This chain uses TRBV10-3 with TRBJ2-7; TRBD2 aligns across 10 bases. After removal of 6 bases from V and 3 bases from J, the junction contained 8 bases not matched to a gene. Per germline, CDR1 ENHRY and CDR2 SYGVKD. This CDR3 is 15 amino acids long. The CDR3 protein is CAISQELAGHYEQYF. The DNA of the CDR3 is TGTGCCATCAGCCAAGAACTAGCGGGACACTACGAGCAGTACTTC.

The rearrangement links TRBV29-1 to TRBJ1-2; 7 nucleotides line up with TRBD1. This CDR3 region has 12 residues. Germline V lookup: CDR1 SQVTM, CDR2 ANQGSEA. V shed 6 bases, J shed 5 bases, and the junction held 6 bases outside the gene matches. CDR3 bases: TGCAGCGTCGGGACAGACCTTTATGGCTACACCTTC. It specifies CSVGTDLYGYTF.

The chain joins TRBV19 to TRBJ2-3; a possible D gene is TRBD2 (6 bases). This CDR3 spans 17 amino acids. The V end lost 0 bases, the J end lost 2 bases, and 15 bases lay between the germline ends. Germline V gene data show CDR1 as LNHDA and CDR2 as SQIVND (reference sequence). The CDR3 DNA sequence: TGTGCCAGTAGTATAGAGGGGTGGCGGGGTCCCACAGATACGCAGTATTTT. Protein product: CASSIEGWRGPTDTQYF.

J is TRBJ1-3 and V is TRBV18, with D maybe TRBD1 (5 bases). Trimming left V 3 bases short and J 4 bases short, with 10 bases between. Germline-derived CDR1 and CDR2 are KGHSH and LQKENI. The CDR3 runs to 14 residues. CDR3 sequence reads: CASSPVPGGNTIYF. The CDR3 DNA reads as TGTGCCAGCTCACCCGTCCCAGGGGGAAACACCATATATTTT.

This sequence joins TRBV13 and TRBJ2-7; TRBD1 is a possible D gene (5 bases). The CDR3 totals 14 residues. Trimming removed 6 bases at V and 5 bases at J, with 17 bases between. Germline V gives CDR1 PRHDT, CDR2 FYEKMQ (reference sequence). The CDR3 sequence is CASSIQDRPDEQYF. The DNA for the CDR3 is TGTGCCAGCAGTATACAGGACCGGCCAGACGAGCAGTACTTC.

The gene calls are TRBV4-1 and TRBJ1-2; tentative D call: TRBD1 (5 bases). Germline values: CDR1 MGHRA, CDR2 YSYEKL. Trimming pared 0 bases from V and 0 bases from J, leaving 8 bases between. CDR3 length: 15 residues. As DNA, the CDR3 is TGCGCCAGCAGCCAAGATCCCAGGGCTAACTATGGCTACACCTTC. Translating it yields CASSQDPRANYGYTF.